These 23 T cell receptor beta chains came from one sample sequenced in a study of T cell changes during pregnancy in multiple sclerosis. TCRdb's copy holds only in-frame clones and misses some; the assay was immunoSEQ multiplex PCR. The sample carries more than 55,000 clones, around 94% recorded once. The starting material was CD8+ T cells from peripheral blood mononuclear cells, obtained after pregnancy. All receptors come from a female donor with multiple sclerosis, enrolled in a pregnancy study.

This chain links TRBV5-4 with TRBJ2-7, with TRBD2 matching 9 bases. Germline loops: CDR1 SGHNT, CDR2 YYREEE (reference sequence). With V trimmed by 0 bases and J by 7 bases, 8 bases remained unmatched. There are 15 residues in the CDR3. This chain's CDR3 is CASSLGVAGADEQYF. The DNA of the CDR3 is TGTGCCAGCAGCTTGGGTGTAGCGGGAGCGGATGAGCAGTACTTC.

This clone was counted only a few times. This chain uses TRBV30 with TRBJ1-3; the D is unclear. The germline V and J ends were trimmed by 2 bases and 2 bases, with 4 bases remaining between them. The germline V gene has CDR1 GTSNPN and CDR2 SVGIG (reference sequence). The CDR3 consists of 12 residues. This chain's CDR3 is CAWSIAGNTIYF. CDR3 in DNA: TGTGCCTGGAGTATAGCTGGAAACACCATATATTTT.

This clone was seen a single time. The chain has TRBV10-1 and TRBJ2-1; 11 bases align to TRBD2. Germline CDR1 reads WNHNN; CDR2 reads SYGVQD (reference sequence). There are 15 residues in the CDR3. V trimming: 3 bases; J trimming: 5 bases; junction bases outside the gene matches: 3. This chain's CDR3 is CASSDASGRNNEQFF. CDR3 coding DNA: TGCGCCAGCAGTGATGCTAGCGGGAGGAACAATGAGCAGTTCTTC.

The chain recombines TRBV28 with TRBJ2-1; 14 bases fit TRBD2. CDR1 is MDHEN, CDR2 SYDVKM, per germline. There are 15 residues in the CDR3. V trimming: 5 bases; J trimming: 7 bases; junction bases outside the gene matches: 4. CDR3 region: CASSEGLAGVNEQFF. The CDR3 DNA reads TGTGCCAGCAGTGAGGGACTAGCGGGAGTAAATGAGCAGTTCTTC.

The V gene is TRBV27, the J gene TRBJ1-2, with 8 bases aligning to TRBD1. The junction had 12 bases not matched to a gene; V was cut back by 4 bases and J by 5 bases. The CDR3 runs to 16 residues. Germline CDR1 reads MNHEY; CDR2 reads SMNVEV (reference sequence). The CDR3 region is CASSWGPGQGRYGYTF. The CDR3 DNA follows: TGTGCCAGCAGTTGGGGGCCCGGACAGGGAAGATATGGCTACACCTTC.

The V and J genes are TRBV11-2 and TRBJ1-2; D gene ambiguous. V was clipped by 0 bases and J by 3 bases, with 11 bases between them. The CDR3 extends over 15 amino acids. Per the germline V gene, CDR1 is SGHAT and CDR2 is FQNNGV. The CDR3 loop reads CASSLESSEYYGYTF. Written as DNA, the CDR3 is TGTGCCAGCAGCTTAGAAAGCAGCGAGTACTATGGCTACACCTTC.

V usage is TRBV7-6 and J usage is TRBJ2-7; D possibly corresponds to TRBD1 (5 bases). The V end was cut by 1 base, the J end by 6 bases, with 13 bases between. This CDR3 spans 14 amino acids. Per the germline V gene, CDR1 is SGHVS and CDR2 is FNYEAQ. The CDR3, as DNA: TGTGCCAGCAGCTTAGATCCAGGGTACTCCGAGCAGTACTTC. Its protein is CASSLDPGYSEQYF. Full variable domain (missing parts from reference TRBV7-6 and TRBJ2-7): GAGVSQSPRYKVTKRGQDVALRCDPISGHVSLYWYRQALGQGPEFLTYFNYEAQQDKSGLPNDRFSAERPEGSISTLTIQRTEQRDSAMYRCASSLDPGYSEQYFGPGTRLTVT.

This clone has a single count. Other DNA sequences within the sample encode an identical CDR3. CDR3 residues: CASSFGTSDYNEQFF. CDR3 coding DNA: TGTGCCAGCAGCTTCGGGACTAGCGACTACAATGAGCAGTTCTTC. The chain employs TRBV7-3 and TRBJ2-1; 10 positions match TRBD2. The V and J ends lost 3 bases and 3 bases, in that order; junction bases with no gene match: 2. CDR1 and CDR2 from the germline V gene are SGHTA and FQGTGA. The CDR3 loop spans 15 amino acids.

A single count supports this clone. V is TRBV5-6 and J is TRBJ2-5; D is possibly TRBD1 (6 bases). CDR1 and CDR2 (germline): SGHDT, YYEEEE. The CDR3 runs to 16 residues. V lost 4 bases to trimming and J lost 3 bases, with 19 bases between them. CDR3 DNA sequence: TGTGCCAGCAGCGTGACAATCCGGGACAAAAAAGAGACCCAGTACTTC. As protein: CASSVTIRDKKETQYF.

This sequence joins TRBV14 and TRBJ1-2; D might be TRBD1 (6 bases). This CDR3 has 13 residues. Germline CDR1 reads SGHDN; CDR2 reads FVKESK. V lost 4 bases, J lost 2 bases, and 8 bases lay in between. The CDR3 loop reads CASSPTGNYGYTF. The DNA for the CDR3 is TGTGCCAGCAGCCCCACAGGGAACTATGGCTACACCTTC.

V is TRBV11-2 and J is TRBJ1-1; D not certain. V shed 5 bases and J shed 5 bases, with 9 bases lying between them. There are 12 residues in the CDR3. CDR1 is SGHAT, CDR2 FQNNGV, per germline. CDR3 sequence: CASSPEGTEAFF. CDR3 coding DNA: TGTGCCAGCAGCCCCGAGGGTACTGAAGCTTTCTTT.

V and J are TRBV2 and TRBJ1-2, with D unclear. Trimming removed 4 bases at V and 6 bases at J, with 12 bases between. CDR3 size: 13 residues. Per the germline V gene, CDR1 is SNHLY and CDR2 is FYNNEI. The CDR3, as DNA: TGTGCCAGCAGTGGCAGGCCGATGGATGGCTACACCTTC. It specifies CASSGRPMDGYTF.

This chain joins TRBV29-1 and TRBJ2-1; D may be TRBD2 (6 bases). Trimming cost V 7 bases and J 2 bases, with 18 bases left between them. Looked up from germline, CDR1 is SQVTM and CDR2 is ANQGSEA. This CDR3 has 15 amino acids. The CDR3 here is CSAPPSARPYNEQFF. DNA of the CDR3: TGCAGCGCCCCACCTAGCGCGAGGCCCTACAATGAGCAGTTCTTC.

V and J are TRBV27 and TRBJ1-1; 8 bases are a match to TRBD1. Germline CDR1 is MNHEY and CDR2 is SMNVEV (reference sequence). The CDR3 covers 15 residues. V lost 5 bases, J lost 1 base, and 6 bases stayed unmatched. The CDR3 sequence: CASSPRTGTNTEAFF. The CDR3 coding sequence is TGTGCCAGCAGTCCACGGACAGGGACGAACACTGAAGCTTTCTTT.

In regard to this clone: Distinct nucleotide sequences in the sample also encode this CDR3. The chain is built from TRBV18 and TRBJ2-7; D remains ambiguous. Germline V gives CDR1 KGHSH, CDR2 LQKENI. CDR3 length equals 14 residues. Deletions cut 3 bases from V and 0 bases from J, with 9 bases between. CDR3 sequence: CASSPSGSSYEQYF. The CDR3 DNA is TGTGCCAGCTCACCTTCGGGTAGCTCCTACGAGCAGTACTTC.

This clone was seen once. The V and J genes are TRBV30 and TRBJ2-3, with D possibly TRBD2 on 5 matching bases. The V and J ends lost 3 bases and 5 bases respectively, with 12 bases between them. CDR1 GTSNPN and CDR2 SVGIG come from the germline V gene (reference sequence). This CDR3 is 13 amino acids long. CDR3 in amino acids: CAWSREHGDTQYF. CDR3 nucleotides: TGTGCCTGGAGCCGGGAACACGGAGATACGCAGTATTTT.

This clone was seen just once. This chain connects TRBV30 to TRBJ2-7; D not resolved. V dropped 1 base and J dropped 0 bases, with 7 bases sitting between them. The CDR3 is 13 amino acids. Looked up from germline, CDR1 is GTSNPN and CDR2 is SVGIG (reference sequence). The chain's CDR3 is CAWSGADSYEQYF. In DNA, the CDR3 is TGTGCCTGGAGTGGGGCAGACTCCTACGAGCAGTACTTC.

The CDR3 protein is CASSQTTGVRAYEQYF. Written as DNA, the CDR3 is TGTGCCAGCAGCCAGACTACCGGAGTTCGAGCCTACGAGCAGTACTTC. The rearrangement joins TRBV7-9 to TRBJ2-7, with a possible D match to TRBD2 (5 bases). The germline V gene has CDR1 SEHNR and CDR2 FQNEAQ (reference sequence). The CDR3 has 16 residues. V was trimmed by 5 bases and J by 2 bases, leaving 19 bases between them.

V gene TRBV27 combines with J gene TRBJ2-1, with a possible D match to TRBD2 (6 bases). The CDR3 contains 17 residues. Trimming took off 7 bases at V and 2 bases at J, with 21 bases between the two ends. The germline V gene encodes CDR1 MNHEY and CDR2 SMNVEV (reference sequence). CDR3 amino acids: CASTLTRGTGAYNEQFF. DNA of the CDR3: TGTGCCAGCACACTTACCCGAGGGACTGGCGCCTACAATGAGCAGTTCTTC.

The gene calls are TRBV19 and TRBJ2-7, with 9 bases aligning to TRBD2. Germline V gives CDR1 LNHDA, CDR2 SQIVND (reference sequence). The CDR3 has 15 amino acids. Trimming cost V 5 bases and J 1 base; bases outside gene matches: 6. The CDR3 region has the DNA TGTGCCAGTAGTGTTGGAGCGGGAGGTTCCTACGAGCAGTACTTC. Its protein product is CASSVGAGGSYEQYF.

This chain joins TRBV9 and TRBJ2-7; tentative D call: TRBD2 (7 bases). The V end lost 4 bases, the J end lost 7 bases, and 18 bases lay between the germline ends. This CDR3 is 14 amino acids long. The V gene's germline CDR1 is SGDLS and CDR2 YYNGEE. The CDR3 spells CASSSYGGLGEQYF. The DNA of the CDR3 is TGTGCCAGCAGCTCTTACGGGGGGCTGGGAGAGCAGTACTTC.

The rearrangement joins TRBV30 to TRBJ2-1; 11 bases are a match to TRBD2. Germline V gives CDR1 GTSNPN, CDR2 SVGIG (reference sequence). V dropped 2 bases and J dropped 4; count of bases not matched to a gene: 4. CDR3 length equals 15 residues. The CDR3 nucleotides are TGTGCCTGGAGTCTAGCGGGAGGATCATACAATGAGCAGTTCTTC. It translates to CAWSLAGGSYNEQFF. The entire variable domain, with the rest obtained from reference TRBV30 and TRBJ2-1, is as follows: SQTIHQWPATLVQPVGSPLSLECTVEGTSNPNLYWYRQAAGRGLQLLFYSVGIGQISSEVPQNLSASRPQDRQFILSSKKLLLSDSGFYLCAWSLAGGSYNEQFFGPGTRLTVL.

This rearrangement joins TRBV27 to TRBJ1-5, with D unresolved. The length of the CDR3 is 14 residues. The germline V and J ends were trimmed by 2 bases and 4 bases, with 9 bases remaining between them. Germline CDR1 MNHEY, CDR2 SMNVEV (reference sequence). The CDR3 reads CASSLRGINQPQHF. DNA for the CDR3: TGTGCCAGCAGTTTAAGAGGGATTAATCAGCCCCAGCATTTT.